Each of the 6 T cell receptor beta chains below was sequenced from the same sample in a study of shared clonotypes between healthy human individuals. Libraries were prepared by immunoSEQ multiplex PCR; TCRdb keeps only in-frame clonotypes and omits some of them. The data contain about 520,000 clones, approximately 84% of them singletons. The sequenced material came from PBMCs. These receptors came from a woman in her thirties or forties in good health. Some clones in this sample may be carry-over from other donors' samples.

The chain has TRBV28 and TRBJ2-3; 9 bases align to TRBD2. Germline CDR1 and CDR2: MDHEN and SYDVKM. Trimming at V came to 7 bases and at J to 4 bases, leaving 9 bases not matched to a gene. The CDR3 spans 15 residues. CDR3 amino acids: CASNRVAGGADTQYF. CDR3 coding DNA: TGTGCCAGCAATCGGGTTGCGGGAGGGGCAGATACGCAGTATTTT. Full variable domain (missing parts from reference TRBV28 and TRBJ2-3): DVKVTQSSRYLVKRTGEKVFLECVQDMDHENMFWYRQDPGLGLRLIYFSYDVKMKEKGDIPEGYSVSREKKERFSLILESASTNQTSMYLCASNRVAGGADTQYFGPGTRLTVL.

This rearrangement joins TRBV19 to TRBJ1-2; maybe TRBD1 (6 bases). The V gene's germline CDR1 is LNHDA and CDR2 SQIVND (reference sequence). The CDR3 is made up of 13 amino acids. Trimming cost V 9 bases and J 11 bases, with 22 bases left between them. CDR3 protein: CASPWGQSAVYTF. In nucleotides, the CDR3 is TGTGCCAGCCCATGGGGGCAGTCTGCGGTATACACCTTC.

The CDR3 loop reads CASSTRQGGSTEAFF. In DNA, the CDR3 is TGTGCCAGTAGTACCCGACAGGGCGGGAGCACTGAAGCTTTCTTT. The chain uses TRBV19 and TRBJ1-1, with TRBD1 identical over 7 bases. V lost 4 bases to trimming and J lost 4 bases; unmatched junction nucleotides: 9. The germline gives CDR1 LNHDA, CDR2 SQIVND (reference sequence). The CDR3 runs to 15 residues.

As concerns this clone: A far larger clone is off by one base, so a read error is likely. The genes are TRBV2 and TRBJ2-2; D is ambiguous. The germline V gene encodes CDR1 SNHLY and CDR2 FYNNEI. This CDR3 contains 12 residues. DNA for the CDR3: TGTGACAGCCGCGACTGGACCGGGGAGCTGTTTTTT. Residues: CDSRDWTGELFF.

The chain carries TRBV5-1 and TRBJ2-5; D may be TRBD2 (5 bases). The CDR3 extends over 15 amino acids. The germline CDR1 and CDR2 sequences are SGHRS and YFSETQ. V lost 0 bases and J 5 bases, leaving 14 bases between the germline ends. CDR3 bases: TGCGCCAGCAGCTTGGCGGGGAGTTCAGAGGAGACCCAGTACTTC. Translated: CASSLAGSSEETQYF.

Concerning this clone itself: This may stem from a read error, because a much larger clone lies one nucleotide away. The gene calls are TRBV19 and TRBJ2-2, with D perhaps assigned TRBD1 or TRBD2 (5 bases each). This CDR3 has 15 residues. Germline lookup yields CDR1 LNHDA and CDR2 SQIVND (reference sequence). The CDR3 here is CASKSPRGDTWELFF. Written as DNA, the CDR3 is TGTGCCAGCAAATCACCGAGGGGTGACACCTGGGAGCTGTTTTTT.